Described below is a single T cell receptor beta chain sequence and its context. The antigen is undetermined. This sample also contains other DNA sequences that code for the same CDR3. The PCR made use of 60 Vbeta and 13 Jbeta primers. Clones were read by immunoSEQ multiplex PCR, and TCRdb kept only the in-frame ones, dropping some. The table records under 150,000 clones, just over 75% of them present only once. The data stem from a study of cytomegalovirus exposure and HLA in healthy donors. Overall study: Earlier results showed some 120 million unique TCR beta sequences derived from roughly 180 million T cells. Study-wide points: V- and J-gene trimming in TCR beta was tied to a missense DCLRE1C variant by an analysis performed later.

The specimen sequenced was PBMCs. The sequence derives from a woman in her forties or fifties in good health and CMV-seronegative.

CDR3 in amino acids: CSVEAGNTEAFF. CDR3 sequence (DNA): TGCAGCGTTGAAGCGGGGAACACTGAAGCTTTCTTT. J is TRBJ1-1 and V is TRBV29-1; no firm D call. CDR1 is SQVTM and CDR2 is ANQGSEA in the germline V gene. Trimming pared 1 base from V and 1 base from J, leaving 4 bases between. The CDR3 is 12 amino acids.